This record covers a single T cell receptor (beta chain). What it binds is unknown. TCRdb reprocessed the RT-PCR reads via MiXCR and lists one record per CDR3 protein. The data contain about 780,000 distinct CDR3 sequences, less than 20% of them singletons. Trimming took 6 bases from V and 7 from J; bases not matched to a gene: 13. This CDR3 comprises 15 residues. CDR1 and CDR2 (germline): MNHNS, SASEGT. This record belongs to a study of response to subunit inactivated influenza vaccine. General study findings and limits: The authors suggested that every seasonal influenza vaccination recruits few new T cells.

The sample in question was PBMCs from blood, obtained roughly 5 days after vaccination. The rearrangement uses TRBV6-1 and TRBJ2-5; TRBD1 agrees at 8 bases. This receptor was obtained from a man between 50 and 59 years old who received an inactivated influenza vaccine. The CDR3 sequence is CASRMRTGISGTQYF. Written as DNA, the CDR3 is TGTGCCAGCAGAATGCGGACAGGGATTTCTGGGACCCAGTACTTC.